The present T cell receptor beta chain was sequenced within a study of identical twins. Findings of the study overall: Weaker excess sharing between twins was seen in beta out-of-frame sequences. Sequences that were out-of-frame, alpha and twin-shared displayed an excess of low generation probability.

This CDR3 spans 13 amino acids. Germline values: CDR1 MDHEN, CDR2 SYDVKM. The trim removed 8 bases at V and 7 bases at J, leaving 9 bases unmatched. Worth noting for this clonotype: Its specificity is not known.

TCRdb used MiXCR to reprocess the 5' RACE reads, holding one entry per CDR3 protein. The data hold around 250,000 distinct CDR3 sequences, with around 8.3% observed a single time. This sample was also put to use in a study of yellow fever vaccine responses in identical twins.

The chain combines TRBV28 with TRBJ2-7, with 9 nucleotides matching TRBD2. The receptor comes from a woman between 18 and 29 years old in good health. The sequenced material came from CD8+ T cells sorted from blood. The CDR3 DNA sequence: TGTGCCAGCGCGGGGGGGGTCCTTGGGGAGCAGTACTTC. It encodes CASAGGVLGEQYF.